The clone carrying this T cell receptor beta chain was recorded at least ten times. Between the trimmed V and J ends, which lost 2 bases and 2 bases, there was a span of 18 bases. The CDR3 length is 18 residues. CDR1 is KGHDR and CDR2 is SFDVKD in the germline V gene. The sample belongs to a study of T cells in Graves' hyperthyroidism and ophthalmopathy. Amplified regions were TCR beta CDR3 sequences from RNA transcripts. With the HTBI primer set, the TCR CDR3 went through a first round of RT-PCR. TCRdb re-called the multiplex PCR reads with MiXCR, one entry per CDR3 protein. The data hold 250,000 to 400,000 distinct CDR3 sequences, with roughly an eighth observed a single time. Any patient presenting with uncontrolled infection, other autoimmune disease, pregnancy or lactation was left out. The study based diagnoses on clinical symptoms, serum thyroxine and TRAb, thyroid ultrasound and orbital computed tomography.

The sequenced sample consisted of blood. The chain is built from TRBV24-1 and TRBJ1-5; D is uncertain. The sequence was obtained from a woman between 40 and 55 years old with Graves' ophthalmopathy. The CDR3 bases are TGTGCCACCAGTGATTCCCATGGAGGGAGTCTAGGCAATCAGCCCCAGCATTTT. Encoded protein: CATSDSHGGSLGNQPQHF.